The clone carrying this T cell receptor beta chain is medium-sized (0.01 to 0.1%) by share. The target antigen is unknown. This sample stems from a study of T cell responses to AZD1222 COVID-19 vaccine. TCRdb's copy holds only in-frame clones and misses some; the assay was immunoSEQ multiplex PCR. This sample has approximately 80,000 clones, with roughly nine tenths found just once. Germline assignment: CDR1 MGHRA and CDR2 YSYEKL. The length of the CDR3 is 16 residues. V lost 4 bases and J 1 base, leaving 14 bases between the germline ends. General study results and limits: It should be noted that donors were predominantly white British and more often female, and clonal diversity was possibly underestimated. Spike-specific TCR breadth and depth rose after two AZD1222 doses. At baseline, seropositivity was found in only a handful of AZD1222 recipients.

Specimen: peripheral blood, collected on day 0 of AZD1222 vaccination. This chain uses TRBV4-1 with TRBJ1-5; D possibly corresponds to TRBD1 (5 bases). The sequence derives from an adult in good health. As DNA, the CDR3 is TGCGCCAGCAGCCTCGAGGGCAGGGCAAGCAATCAGCCCCAGCATTTT. Protein sequence: CASSLEGRASNQPQHF.